These 13 T cell receptor beta chains came from one sample sequenced in a study of blood T cell repertoires in COVID-19. The repertoire was sequenced with immunoSEQ multiplex PCR; TCRdb's copy has only in-frame clones and lacks some. Among under 300,000 clones listed, around 84% were seen once. Sequenced sample: peripheral blood. The origin of the receptors is a human donor with COVID-19, enrolled during active disease. The donor label of this sample is uncertain.

The rearrangement uses TRBV28 and TRBJ1-6, with TRBD1 as a possible D gene (6 bases). Trimming stripped 10 bases from V and 0 bases from J, with 19 bases between. This CDR3 has 17 residues. CDR1 is MDHEN and CDR2 is SYDVKM in the germline V gene. The CDR3 DNA is TGTGCCACTGGGGGCAGTACCGTGAGCTCCTATAATTCACCCCTCCACTTT. Translation gives CATGGSTVSSYNSPLHF. Filled out from reference TRBV28 and TRBJ1-6, the complete variable domain reads DVKVTQSSRYLVKRTGEKVFLECVQDMDHENMFWYRQDPGLGLRLIYFSYDVKMKEKGDIPEGYSVSREKKERFSLILESASTNQTSMYLCATGGSTVSSYNSPLHFGNGTRLTVT.

The V gene is TRBV5-1, the J gene TRBJ2-3, with a weak D call TRBD2 (5 bases). CDR3 length equals 16 residues. Germline CDR1 is SGHRS and CDR2 is YFSETQ. Trimming shortened V by 4 bases and J by 0 bases, and 15 bases separated the two germline ends. The DNA of the CDR3 is TGCGCCAGCAGCCTCCCGGGGTCTACAAGCACAGATACGCAGTATTTT. It encodes CASSLPGSTSTDTQYF.

V usage is TRBV30 and J usage is TRBJ1-2; a weak D match, TRBD1 (5 bases). Germline-derived CDR1 and CDR2 are GTSNPN and SVGIG (reference sequence). The CDR3 consists of 12 residues. Trimming took off 4 bases at V and 8 bases at J, with 14 bases between the two ends. The CDR3 DNA follows: TGTGCCTGGATAGGGGAGGGCGGGGGCTACACCTTC. Translation gives CAWIGEGGGYTF. Full variable domain (rest looked up from reference TRBV30 and TRBJ1-2): SQTIHQWPATLVQPVGSPLSLECTVEGTSNPNLYWYRQAAGRGLQLLFYSVGIGQISSEVPQNLSASRPQDRQFILSSKKLLLSDSGFYLCAWIGEGGGYTFGSGTRLTVV.

V is TRBV5-1 and J is TRBJ2-1, with TRBD2 matching 11 bases. J lost 5 bases, V lost 4 bases, and 5 bases had no gene match. The germline gives CDR1 SGHRS, CDR2 YFSETQ. The length of the CDR3 is 15 residues. CDR3 sequence: CASSRALAGDNEQFF. The CDR3 nucleotides are TGCGCCAGCAGCCGGGCACTAGCGGGAGACAATGAGCAGTTCTTC.

The chain joins TRBV11-3 to TRBJ2-1; possible D gene TRBD2, 6 bases. The CDR3 consists of 13 residues. From germline, CDR1 is SGHNT and CDR2 YENEEA. Trimming removed 1 base at V and 10 bases at J, with 11 bases between. DNA for the CDR3: TGTGCCAGCAGCTTAGCGGGAGTGGGGGAGCAGTTCTTC. This translates into CASSLAGVGEQFF.

The V call is TRBV29-1, the J call TRBJ1-1, with a possible D match to TRBD1 (5 bases). V gave up 6 bases and J gave up 1 base, with 15 bases separating them. This CDR3 region has 14 residues. CDR1 SQVTM and CDR2 ANQGSEA come from the germline V gene. Here the CDR3 reads CSVFDRGKNTEAFF. The CDR3, as DNA: TGCAGCGTGTTCGACAGAGGCAAGAACACTGAAGCTTTCTTT.

The chain recombines TRBV27 with TRBJ1-5, with D unclear. Germline CDR1 and CDR2: MNHEY and SMNVEV (reference sequence). Trimming stripped 3 bases from V and 4 bases from J, with 13 bases between. There are 15 residues in the CDR3. The CDR3 is CASSFLDQRNQPQHF. CDR3 in DNA: TGTGCCAGCAGTTTCCTCGACCAGAGGAATCAGCCCCAGCATTTT.

V gene TRBV10-1 combines with J gene TRBJ2-5; 16 positions match TRBD2. Trimming cost V 6 bases and J 4 bases; bases outside gene matches: 5. Per germline, CDR1 WNHNN and CDR2 SYGVQD (reference sequence). The CDR3 runs 16 residues. The DNA of the CDR3 is TGCGCCAGCAGCCTGGGACTAGCGGGAGGGGGAGAGACCCAGTACTTC. Residues: CASSLGLAGGGETQYF.

The chain couples TRBV5-4 to TRBJ1-1; TRBD1 might be the D (6 bases). This CDR3 region has 13 residues. V was pared by 3 bases and J by 4 bases, with 10 bases between. Germline values: CDR1 SGHNT, CDR2 YYREEE (reference sequence). The CDR3: CASSSGTSTEAFF. As DNA, the CDR3 is TGTGCCAGCAGCTCGGGGACATCCACTGAAGCTTTCTTT.

This chain uses TRBV19 with TRBJ2-5; 7 bases map to TRBD1. CDR1 is LNHDA and CDR2 is SQIVND in the germline V gene (reference sequence). This CDR3 is 16 amino acids long. V lost 5 bases and J lost 1; bases outside the gene matches: 10. This CDR3 is CASSPRQGVPQETQYF. CDR3 DNA: TGTGCCAGTAGTCCCCGACAGGGCGTACCCCAAGAGACCCAGTACTTC. Full variable domain (rest looked up from reference TRBV19 and TRBJ2-5): DGGITQSPKYLFRKEGQNVTLSCEQNLNHDAMYWYRQDPGQGLRLIYYSQIVNDFQKGDIAEGYSVSREKKESFPLTVTSAQKNPTAFYLCASSPRQGVPQETQYFGPGTRLLVL.

The gene calls are TRBV19 and TRBJ2-7; D is unclear. This CDR3 comprises 12 residues. The germline V gene encodes CDR1 LNHDA and CDR2 SQIVND (reference sequence). V was cut by 5 bases and J by 6 bases, with 11 bases left in between. The CDR3: CASSPSVGEQYF. The CDR3 bases are TGTGCCAGTAGTCCGTCGGTCGGCGAGCAGTACTTC.

The chain uses TRBV28 and TRBJ2-7, with D possibly being TRBD2 (6 bases). Germline V lookup: CDR1 MDHEN, CDR2 SYDVKM. V was pared by 2 bases and J by 4 bases, with 9 bases between. This CDR3 is 13 amino acids long. For the CDR3, the DNA is TGTGCCAGCAGTTTACGGGGGATGTACGAGCAGTACTTC. This sequence encodes CASSLRGMYEQYF.

CDR3 residues: CASSSPGGRDEQFF. Here the CDR3 DNA reads TGTGCCAGCAGTAGTCCGGGCGGGAGGGATGAGCAGTTCTTC. The chain has TRBV6-6 and TRBJ2-1, with 9 bases lining up with TRBD2. Germline V CDR1 and CDR2: MNHNY, SVGAGI (reference sequence). The J segment lost 8 bases and the V segment lost 5 bases, leaving 7 bases of the junction unmatched. The CDR3 is 14 amino acids.